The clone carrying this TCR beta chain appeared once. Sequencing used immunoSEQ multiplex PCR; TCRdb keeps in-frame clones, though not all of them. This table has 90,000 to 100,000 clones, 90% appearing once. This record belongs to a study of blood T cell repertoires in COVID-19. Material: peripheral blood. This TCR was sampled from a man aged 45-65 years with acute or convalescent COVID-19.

In nucleotides, the CDR3 is TGTGCCAGTAGCCTTGCCCGGACAGTCTCTGGAAACACCATATATTTT. It translates to CASSLARTVSGNTIYF. The chain recombines TRBV19 with TRBJ1-3, with D possibly matching TRBD1 (6 bases). V was trimmed by 6 bases and J by 0 bases, leaving 15 bases between them. CDR3 length: 16 amino acids. Germline V CDR1 and CDR2: LNHDA, SQIVND (reference sequence).